The 24 T cell receptor beta chains reported below all come from one sample, sequenced in a study of cytomegalovirus exposure and HLA in healthy donors. This table comes from immunoSEQ multiplex PCR, and its TCRdb copy is limited to in-frame clones, with some not included. The repertoire consists of 130,000 to 150,000 clones, with about 90% occurring once and the leading ten covering under 8%. The sample comprised PBMCs. The receptors stem from a woman in her 30s in good health and CMV-seropositive.

J is TRBJ2-4 and V is TRBV5-6; no clear D. The CDR3 runs to 15 residues. Trimming took 4 bases from V and 0 from J, leaving 11 bases between them. Germline CDR1 SGHDT, CDR2 YYEEEE. CDR3 in DNA: TGTGCCAGCAGCCACTCTCTACTAGCCAAAAACATTCAGTACTTC. This codes for CASSHSLLAKNIQYF.

This chain joins TRBV11-3 and TRBJ2-1, with D possibly being TRBD2 (7 bases). The V gene's germline CDR1 is SGHNT and CDR2 YENEEA. The CDR3 loop spans 14 amino acids. Trimming removed 0 bases from V and 9 bases from J, with 12 bases in between. CDR3 coding DNA: TGTGCCAGCAGCTTAGACCGGGGGGCAGGTGAGCAGTTCTTC. It is translated as CASSLDRGAGEQFF.

The chain is built from TRBV7-9 and TRBJ1-4; no clear D. Germline lookup yields CDR1 SEHNR and CDR2 FQNEAQ (reference sequence). Trimming stripped 1 base from V and 4 bases from J, with 10 bases between. This CDR3 has 15 residues. The DNA of the CDR3 is TGTGCCAGCAGCTTAGGAGCACAGCTTAATGAAAAACTGTTTTTT. Residues: CASSLGAQLNEKLFF.

The chain combines TRBV27 with TRBJ2-3, with a tentative D call TRBD1 (6 bases). Between the trimmed V and J ends, which lost 2 bases and 2 bases, there was a span of 11 bases. CDR3 length: 15 residues. The V gene's germline CDR1 is MNHEY and CDR2 SMNVEV (reference sequence). CDR3 loop: CASSLGWGPTDTQYF. The DNA of the CDR3 is TGTGCCAGCAGTTTAGGATGGGGGCCCACAGATACGCAGTATTTT.

J is TRBJ2-7 and V is TRBV5-5, with 9 nucleotides matching TRBD1. V was pared by 4 bases and J by 4 bases, with 6 bases of the junction left unmatched. Germline values: CDR1 SGHKS, CDR2 YYEKEE (reference sequence). The CDR3 is 14 residues long. The CDR3 coding sequence is TGTGCCAGCAGCATACAGGGGGCTCGGTACGAGCAGTACTTC. Encoded protein: CASSIQGARYEQYF.

V gene TRBV5-1 combines with J gene TRBJ2-1, with 11 bases lining up with TRBD1. Germline-derived CDR1 and CDR2 are SGHRS and YFSETQ. The CDR3 covers 15 residues. The V and J ends lost 4 bases and 6 bases, in that order; junction bases with no gene match: 6. CDR3 coding DNA: TGCGCCAGCAGCGTACGGACAGGGGGCTCCAATGAGCAGTTCTTC. Residues: CASSVRTGGSNEQFF.

The chain uses TRBV5-1 and TRBJ2-1; 7 bases align to TRBD2. V was clipped by 4 bases and J by 9 bases; unmatched bases: 13. Germline V gene lookup returns CDR1 SGHRS and CDR2 YFSETQ. This CDR3 contains 15 residues. The CDR3 nucleotides are TGCGCCAGCAGCGGCCGACTAGCCCGGGTTAGTGAGCAGTTCTTC. Translating gives CASSGRLARVSEQFF.

The CDR3 DNA is TGTGCCAGCAGTGATGGACAGGGAGGGTTGAACACTGAAGCTTTCTTT. The encoded protein is CASSDGQGGLNTEAFF. V gene TRBV28 combines with J gene TRBJ1-1; TRBD1 matches at 8 bases. The CDR3 length is 16 residues. Trimming took 5 bases from V and 0 from J; bases not matched to a gene: 8. Germline V CDR1 and CDR2: MDHEN, SYDVKM.

The chain joins TRBV5-1 to TRBJ2-2; the match to TRBD2 covers 9 bases. V shed 3 bases, J shed 4 bases, and the junction held 4 bases outside the gene matches. The germline V gene encodes CDR1 SGHRS and CDR2 YFSETQ. The CDR3 runs 15 residues. CDR3: CASSSRLAATGELFF. CDR3 sequence (DNA): TGCGCCAGCAGCTCTAGACTAGCGGCCACCGGGGAGCTGTTTTTT.

The rearrangement joins TRBV28 to TRBJ2-3; 8 nucleotides match TRBD2. From germline, CDR1 is MDHEN and CDR2 SYDVKM. The CDR3 length is 17 residues. Trimming cost V 1 base and J 2 bases; bases outside gene matches: 8. The CDR3 spells CASSLSWWRGDTDTQYF. CDR3 DNA: TGTGCCAGCAGTTTATCATGGTGGCGGGGGGACACAGATACGCAGTATTTT.

The CDR3 sequence: CASSLFRAGVTSGANVLTF. CDR3 nucleotide sequence: TGTGCCAGCAGCTTATTCCGGGCAGGGGTCACCTCTGGGGCCAACGTCCTGACTTTC. The gene calls are TRBV7-2 and TRBJ2-6, with D possibly TRBD1 on 6 matching bases. This CDR3 has 19 residues. CDR1 and CDR2 (germline): SGHTA, FQGNSA. Trimming removed 2 bases at V and 0 bases at J, with 17 bases between.

The chain uses TRBV15 and TRBJ1-2; TRBD1 matches 7 bases. The germline V gene has CDR1 LNHNV and CDR2 YYDKDF (reference sequence). The J segment lost 4 bases and the V segment lost 3 bases, leaving 11 bases of the junction unmatched. This CDR3 is 16 amino acids long. DNA of the CDR3: TGTGCCACCAGCAGGGGGGGAACACAGGGGTTCTATGGCTACACCTTC. This gives the protein CATSRGGTQGFYGYTF.

A single count supports this clone. This chain connects TRBV28 to TRBJ2-7, with D possibly TRBD1 on 6 matching bases. Trimming pared 4 bases from V and 6 bases from J, leaving 16 bases between. The CDR3 totals 14 residues. The germline gives CDR1 MDHEN, CDR2 SYDVKM. CDR3 sequence reads: CASSSGTSSGEQYF. The CDR3 nucleotides read TGTGCCAGCAGTTCCGGGACAAGTTCCGGCGAGCAGTACTTC. Combining the CDR3 with reference TRBV28 and TRBJ2-7 gives the whole variable domain DVKVTQSSRYLVKRTGEKVFLECVQDMDHENMFWYRQDPGLGLRLIYFSYDVKMKEKGDIPEGYSVSREKKERFSLILESASTNQTSMYLCASSSGTSSGEQYFGPGTRLTVT.

The chain carries TRBV6-6 and TRBJ2-7; possibly TRBD2 for D (6 bases). This CDR3 spans 15 amino acids. The germline gives CDR1 MNHNY, CDR2 SVGAGI (reference sequence). V lost 6 bases, J lost 3 bases, and 18 bases lay in between. The CDR3 protein is CASSWDSPSFYEQYF. The DNA for the CDR3 is TGTGCCAGCAGCTGGGACTCCCCGTCCTTCTACGAGCAGTACTTC.

The gene calls are TRBV10-3 and TRBJ2-1, with TRBD1 matching over 11 bases. The CDR3 totals 15 residues. V lost 3 bases to trimming and J lost 5 bases; unmatched junction nucleotides: 3. The germline gives CDR1 ENHRY, CDR2 SYGVKD. The CDR3 sequence is CAISDPGQGDNEQFF. CDR3 nucleotide sequence: TGTGCCATCAGTGATCCGGGACAGGGGGACAATGAGCAGTTCTTC.

J is TRBJ1-2 and V is TRBV5-8, with D possibly being TRBD1 (5 bases). Germline V gives CDR1 SGHTS, CDR2 YDEGEE. The CDR3 is 15 amino acids. V gave up 2 bases and J gave up 2 bases, with 13 bases separating them. The CDR3 reads CASSFGGASNYGYTF. CDR3 bases: TGTGCCAGCAGCTTCGGTGGGGCCTCCAACTATGGCTACACCTTC.

V gene TRBV2 combines with J gene TRBJ2-3, with a tentative D call TRBD1 (5 bases). Trimming pared 4 bases from V and 0 bases from J, leaving 17 bases between. CDR1 SNHLY and CDR2 FYNNEI come from the germline V gene. This CDR3 contains 17 residues. The CDR3 is CASSGGSQVTSTDTQYF. CDR3 nucleotide sequence: TGTGCCAGCAGTGGTGGGTCACAGGTGACTAGCACAGATACGCAGTATTTT.

The genes are TRBV2 and TRBJ2-5; 10 nucleotides agree with TRBD1. Germline values: CDR1 SNHLY, CDR2 FYNNEI. Losses at the gene ends were 4 bases for V and 4 bases for J; bases not matched to a gene: 6. The CDR3 sequence is 15 residues long. The CDR3 protein is CASSGRDRGRETQYF. DNA for the CDR3: TGTGCCAGCAGTGGGAGGGACAGGGGTCGAGAGACCCAGTACTTC. The variable domain in full, completed from reference TRBV2 and TRBJ2-5, reads EPEVTQTPSHQVTQMGQEVILRCVPISNHLYFYWYRQILGQKVEFLVSFYNNEISEKSEIFDDQFSVERPDGSNFTLKIRSTKLEDSAMYFCASSGRDRGRETQYFGPGTRLLVL.

The gene calls are TRBV2 and TRBJ2-7; maybe TRBD1 (6 bases). The CDR3 is 14 residues long. V shed 8 bases and J shed 3 bases, with 17 bases lying between them. CDR1 and CDR2 from the germline V gene are SNHLY and FYNNEI. In DNA, the CDR3 is TGTGCCAGCGGGACCCGGGACAAACGCTACGAGCAGTACTTC. The encoded protein is CASGTRDKRYEQYF.

The chain links TRBV27 to TRBJ2-3; 9 bases fit TRBD1. From germline, CDR1 is MNHEY and CDR2 SMNVEV (reference sequence). This CDR3 has 15 residues. V lost 5 bases to trimming and J lost 3 bases; unmatched junction nucleotides: 6. Here the CDR3 reads CASSPTGGRTDTQYF. CDR3 DNA sequence: TGTGCCAGCAGTCCGACAGGGGGGAGGACAGATACGCAGTATTTT.

The chain has TRBV29-1 and TRBJ1-2; 11 bases match TRBD1. This CDR3 is 12 amino acids long. V shed 6 bases and J 7 bases; nucleotides not matched to a gene: 4. Germline V gene lookup returns CDR1 SQVTM and CDR2 ANQGSEA. CDR3 loop: CSVGQGAVGYTF. The CDR3 nucleotides read TGCAGCGTCGGACAGGGGGCGGTTGGCTACACCTTC. Combining the CDR3 with reference TRBV29-1 and TRBJ1-2 gives the whole variable domain SAVISQKPSRDICQRGTSLTIQCQVDSQVTMMFWYRQQPGQSLTLIATANQGSEATYESGFVIDKFPISRPNLTFSTLTVSNMSPEDSSIYLCSVGQGAVGYTFGSGTRLTVV.

This rearrangement joins TRBV6-5 to TRBJ2-3, with unresolved D. CDR1 is MNHEY and CDR2 is SVGAGI in the germline V gene. CDR3 length equals 13 residues. Trimming removed 5 bases from V and 4 bases from J, with 10 bases in between. CDR3 coding DNA: TGTGCCAGCAGTGTTTCCGGGTCAGATACGCAGTATTTT. Its protein product is CASSVSGSDTQYF.

Note on this clone: Other DNA sequences of this sample code for an identical CDR3. The J gene is TRBJ1-1, the V gene TRBV9; D ambiguous. Germline values: CDR1 SGDLS, CDR2 YYNGEE. The ends were cut back, 0 bases at V and 0 bases at J, with 3 bases in the middle. The CDR3 runs 13 residues. CDR3 sequence (DNA): TGTGCCAGCAGCGTAGCCTTGAACACTGAAGCTTTCTTT. It encodes CASSVALNTEAFF.

The chain joins TRBV2 to TRBJ2-2; tentatively, D is TRBD1 (5 bases). Germline V gene sequence: CDR1 SNHLY, CDR2 FYNNEI. Trimming cost V 0 bases and J 6 bases, with 11 bases left between them. CDR3 length equals 15 residues. The CDR3 sequence is CASSEAGRVAGELFF. DNA of the CDR3: TGTGCCAGCAGTGAAGCAGGCAGGGTGGCCGGGGAGCTGTTTTTT.